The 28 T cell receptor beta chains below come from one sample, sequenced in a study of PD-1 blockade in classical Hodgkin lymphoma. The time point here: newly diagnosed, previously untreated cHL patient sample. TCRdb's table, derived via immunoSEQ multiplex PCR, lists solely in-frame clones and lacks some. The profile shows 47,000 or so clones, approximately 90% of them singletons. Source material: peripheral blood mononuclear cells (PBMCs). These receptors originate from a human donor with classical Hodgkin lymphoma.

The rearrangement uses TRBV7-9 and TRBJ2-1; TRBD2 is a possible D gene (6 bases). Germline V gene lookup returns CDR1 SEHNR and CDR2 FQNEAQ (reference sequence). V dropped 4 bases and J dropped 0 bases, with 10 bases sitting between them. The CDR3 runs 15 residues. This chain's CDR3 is CASSSTSSSYNEQFF. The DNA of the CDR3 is TGTGCCAGCAGCTCGACTAGTAGCTCCTACAATGAGCAGTTCTTC.

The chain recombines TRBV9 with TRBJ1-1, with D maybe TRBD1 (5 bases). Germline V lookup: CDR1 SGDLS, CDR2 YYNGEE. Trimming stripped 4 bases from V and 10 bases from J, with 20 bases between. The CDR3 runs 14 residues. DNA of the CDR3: TGTGCCAGCAGCCTCCTAGGTGGGGCGGACGCAGCTTTCTTT. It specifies CASSLLGGADAAFF.

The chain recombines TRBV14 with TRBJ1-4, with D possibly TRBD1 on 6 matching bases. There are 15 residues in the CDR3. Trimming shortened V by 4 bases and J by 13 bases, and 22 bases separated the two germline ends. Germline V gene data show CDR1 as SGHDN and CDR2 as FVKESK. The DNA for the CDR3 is TGTGCCAGCAGCCTACAACCCCGGACGAGAGGGGGACTGTTTTTT. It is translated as CASSLQPRTRGGLFF.

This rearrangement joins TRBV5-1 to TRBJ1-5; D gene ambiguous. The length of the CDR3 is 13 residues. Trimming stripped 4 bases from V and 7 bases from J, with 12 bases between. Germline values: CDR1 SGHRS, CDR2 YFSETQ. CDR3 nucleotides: TGCGCCAGCAGCCTGGACCCGGGGCAGCCCCAGCATTTT. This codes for CASSLDPGQPQHF. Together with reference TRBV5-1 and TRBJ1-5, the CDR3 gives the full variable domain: KAGVTQTPRYLIKTRGQQVTLSCSPISGHRSVSWYQQTPGQGLQFLFEYFSETQRNKGNFPGRFSGRQFSNSRSEMNVSTLELGDSALYLCASSLDPGQPQHFGDGTRLSIL.

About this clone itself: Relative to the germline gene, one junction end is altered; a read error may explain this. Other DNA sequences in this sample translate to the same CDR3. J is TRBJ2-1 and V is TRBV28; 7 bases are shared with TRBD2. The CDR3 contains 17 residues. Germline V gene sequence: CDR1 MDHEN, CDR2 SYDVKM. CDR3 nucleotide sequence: TGCGCCAGCAGTTCCCCCCAGGTCACTAGCGTCCACAATGAGCAGTTCTTC. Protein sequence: CASSSPQVTSVHNEQFF.

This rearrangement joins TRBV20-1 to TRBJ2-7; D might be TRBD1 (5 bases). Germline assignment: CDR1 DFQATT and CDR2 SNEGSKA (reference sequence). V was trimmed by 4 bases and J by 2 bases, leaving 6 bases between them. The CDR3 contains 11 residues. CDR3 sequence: CSATRAYEQYF. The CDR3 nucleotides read TGCAGTGCTACCAGGGCCTACGAGCAGTACTTC.

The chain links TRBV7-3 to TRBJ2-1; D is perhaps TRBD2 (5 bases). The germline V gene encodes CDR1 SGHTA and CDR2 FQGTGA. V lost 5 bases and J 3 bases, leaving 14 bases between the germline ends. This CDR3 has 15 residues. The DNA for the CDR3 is TGTGCCAGCAGCCCTGGAGCGGATTTCTACAATGAGCAGTTCTTC. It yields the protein CASSPGADFYNEQFF.

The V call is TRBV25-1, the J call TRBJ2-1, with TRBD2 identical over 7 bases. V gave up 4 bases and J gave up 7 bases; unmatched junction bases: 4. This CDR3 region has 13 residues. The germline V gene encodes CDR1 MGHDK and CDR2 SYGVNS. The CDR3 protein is CASSAGGGNEQFF. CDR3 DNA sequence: TGTGCCAGCAGTGCGGGGGGAGGGAATGAGCAGTTCTTC. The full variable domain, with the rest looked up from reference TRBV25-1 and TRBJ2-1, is EADIYQTPRYLVIGTGKKITLECSQTMGHDKMYWYQQDPGMELHLIHYSYGVNSTEKGDLSSESTVSRIRTEHFPLTLESARPSHTSQYLCASSAGGGNEQFFGPGTRLTVL.

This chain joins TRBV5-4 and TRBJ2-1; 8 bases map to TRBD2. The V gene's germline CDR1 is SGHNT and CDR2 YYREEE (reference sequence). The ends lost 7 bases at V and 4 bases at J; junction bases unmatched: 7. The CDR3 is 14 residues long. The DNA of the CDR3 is TGTGCCAGCTCGCCGGGACTAGATTACAATGAGCAGTTCTTC. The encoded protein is CASSPGLDYNEQFF.

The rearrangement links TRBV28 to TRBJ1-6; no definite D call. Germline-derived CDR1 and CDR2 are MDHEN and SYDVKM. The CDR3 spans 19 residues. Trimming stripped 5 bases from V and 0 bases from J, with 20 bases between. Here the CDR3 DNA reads TGTGCCAGCAGTCCTCCGGGGATACGTCCGAGCTCCTATAATTCACCCCTCCACTTT. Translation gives CASSPPGIRPSSYNSPLHF.

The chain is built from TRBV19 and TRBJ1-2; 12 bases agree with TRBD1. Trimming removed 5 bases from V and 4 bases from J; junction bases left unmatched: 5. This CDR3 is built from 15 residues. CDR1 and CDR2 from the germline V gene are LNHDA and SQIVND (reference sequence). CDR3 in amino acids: CASSPGQGAIYGYTF. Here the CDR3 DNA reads TGTGCCAGTAGTCCGGGACAGGGGGCGATCTATGGCTACACCTTC.

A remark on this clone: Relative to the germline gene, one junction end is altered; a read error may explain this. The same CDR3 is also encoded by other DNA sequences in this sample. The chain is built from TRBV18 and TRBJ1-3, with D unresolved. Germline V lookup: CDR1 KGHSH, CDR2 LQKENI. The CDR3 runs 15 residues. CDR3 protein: CASSPPGEAGNTIYF. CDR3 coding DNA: TGTGCCAGCTCGCCACCCGGGGAGGCGGGAAACACCATATATTTT.

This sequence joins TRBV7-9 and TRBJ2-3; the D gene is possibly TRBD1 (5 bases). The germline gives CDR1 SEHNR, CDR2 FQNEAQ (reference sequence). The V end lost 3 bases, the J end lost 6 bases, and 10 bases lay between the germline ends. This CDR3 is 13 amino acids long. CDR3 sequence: CASSLLSGDTQYF. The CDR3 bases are TGTGCCAGCAGCTTGCTCTCAGGGGATACGCAGTATTTT.

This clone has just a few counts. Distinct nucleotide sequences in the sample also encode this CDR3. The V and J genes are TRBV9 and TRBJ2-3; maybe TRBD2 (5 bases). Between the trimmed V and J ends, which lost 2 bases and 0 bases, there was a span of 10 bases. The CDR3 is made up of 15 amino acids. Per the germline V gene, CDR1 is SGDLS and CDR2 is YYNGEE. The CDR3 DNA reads TGTGCCAGCAGCGTGGGGAGCTTAAGCACAGATACGCAGTATTTT. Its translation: CASSVGSLSTDTQYF.

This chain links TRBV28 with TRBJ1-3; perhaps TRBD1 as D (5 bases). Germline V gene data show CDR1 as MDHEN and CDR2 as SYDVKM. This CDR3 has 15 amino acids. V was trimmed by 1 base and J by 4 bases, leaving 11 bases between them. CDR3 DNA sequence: TGTGCCAGCAGTTTATTGGGGGGACCCGGAAACACCATATATTTT. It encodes CASSLLGGPGNTIYF.

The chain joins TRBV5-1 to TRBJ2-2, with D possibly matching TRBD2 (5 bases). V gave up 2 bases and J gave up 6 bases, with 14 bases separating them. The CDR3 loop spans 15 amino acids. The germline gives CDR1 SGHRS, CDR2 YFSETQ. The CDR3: CASSFAGEEAGELFF. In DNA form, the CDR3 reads TGCGCCAGCAGCTTTGCGGGTGAGGAAGCCGGGGAGCTGTTTTTT.

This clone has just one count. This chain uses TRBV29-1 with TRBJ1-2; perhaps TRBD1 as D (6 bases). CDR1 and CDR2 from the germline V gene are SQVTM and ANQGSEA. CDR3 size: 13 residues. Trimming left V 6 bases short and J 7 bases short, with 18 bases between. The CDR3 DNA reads TGCAGCGTGGAGACAGGAGACCTCAGTGGCTACACCTTC. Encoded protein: CSVETGDLSGYTF.

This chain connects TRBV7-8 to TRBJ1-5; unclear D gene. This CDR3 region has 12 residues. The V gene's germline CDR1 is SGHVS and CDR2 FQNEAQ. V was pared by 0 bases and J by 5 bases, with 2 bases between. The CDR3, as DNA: TGTGCCAGCAGCTTAGCGGATCAGCCCCAGCATTTT. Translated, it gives CASSLADQPQHF.

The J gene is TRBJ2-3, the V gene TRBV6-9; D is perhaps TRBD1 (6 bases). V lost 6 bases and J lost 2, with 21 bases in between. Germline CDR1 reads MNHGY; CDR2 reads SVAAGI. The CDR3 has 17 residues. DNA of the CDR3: TGTGCCAGCAGCGCCCACCACGGGACACAGGACACAGATACGCAGTATTTT. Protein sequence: CASSAHHGTQDTDTQYF.

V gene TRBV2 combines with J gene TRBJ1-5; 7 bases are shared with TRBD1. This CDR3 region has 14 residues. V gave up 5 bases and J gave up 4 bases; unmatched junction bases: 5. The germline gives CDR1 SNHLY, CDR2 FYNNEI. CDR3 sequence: CASSPPGGNQPQHF. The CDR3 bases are TGTGCCAGCAGTCCCCCAGGGGGGAATCAGCCCCAGCATTTT.

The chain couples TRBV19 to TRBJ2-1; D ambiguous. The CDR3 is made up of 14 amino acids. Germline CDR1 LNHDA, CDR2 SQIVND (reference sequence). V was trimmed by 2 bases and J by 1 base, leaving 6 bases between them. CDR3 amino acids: CASSITPSYNEQFF. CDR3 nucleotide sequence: TGTGCCAGTAGTATAACGCCTTCCTACAATGAGCAGTTCTTC.

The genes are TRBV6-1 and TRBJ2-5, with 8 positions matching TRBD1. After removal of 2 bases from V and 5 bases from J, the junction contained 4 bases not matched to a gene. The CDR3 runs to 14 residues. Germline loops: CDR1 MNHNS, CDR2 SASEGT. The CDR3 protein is CASSEQGARETQYF. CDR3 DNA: TGTGCCAGCAGTGAACAGGGGGCACGGGAGACCCAGTACTTC.

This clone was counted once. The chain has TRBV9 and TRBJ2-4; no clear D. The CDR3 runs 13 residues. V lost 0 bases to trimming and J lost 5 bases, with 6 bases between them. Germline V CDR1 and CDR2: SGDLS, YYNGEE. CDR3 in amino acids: CASSVEPENIQYF. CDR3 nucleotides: TGTGCCAGCAGCGTAGAGCCAGAAAACATTCAGTACTTC.

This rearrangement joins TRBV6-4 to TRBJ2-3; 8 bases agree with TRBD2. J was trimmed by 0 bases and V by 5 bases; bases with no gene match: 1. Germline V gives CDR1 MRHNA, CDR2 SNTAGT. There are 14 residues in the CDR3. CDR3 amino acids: CASSRTSSTDTQYF. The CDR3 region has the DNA TGTGCCAGCAGTAGGACTAGCAGCACAGATACGCAGTATTTT.

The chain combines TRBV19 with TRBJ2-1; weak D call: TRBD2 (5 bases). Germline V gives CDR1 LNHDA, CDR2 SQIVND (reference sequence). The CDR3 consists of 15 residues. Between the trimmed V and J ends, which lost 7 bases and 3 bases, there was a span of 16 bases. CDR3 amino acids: CASKERALLYNEQFF. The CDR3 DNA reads TGTGCCAGTAAGGAGAGGGCCTTACTCTACAATGAGCAGTTCTTC.

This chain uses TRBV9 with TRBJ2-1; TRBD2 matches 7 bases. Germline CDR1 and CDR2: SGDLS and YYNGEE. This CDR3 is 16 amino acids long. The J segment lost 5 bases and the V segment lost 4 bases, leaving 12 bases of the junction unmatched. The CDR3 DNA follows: TGTGCCAGCAGCTCCACCCCGGGACTACCTAACAATGAGCAGTTCTTC. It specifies CASSSTPGLPNNEQFF.

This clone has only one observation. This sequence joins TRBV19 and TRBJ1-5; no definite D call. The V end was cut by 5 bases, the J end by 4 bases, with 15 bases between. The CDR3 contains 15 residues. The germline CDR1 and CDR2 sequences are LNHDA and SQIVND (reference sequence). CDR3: CASSAAGTPNQPQHF. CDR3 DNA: TGTGCCAGTAGTGCCGCGGGAACTCCTAATCAGCCCCAGCATTTT.

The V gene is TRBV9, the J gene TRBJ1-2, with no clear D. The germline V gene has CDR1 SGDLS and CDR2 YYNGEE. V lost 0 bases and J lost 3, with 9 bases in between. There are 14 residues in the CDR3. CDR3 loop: CASSVVSADYGYTF. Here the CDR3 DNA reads TGTGCCAGCAGCGTAGTTTCGGCGGACTATGGCTACACCTTC.